The rows below give T cell receptor beta chains drawn from one sample of a study of metastatic and nonmetastatic thyroid tumors. TCRdb reprocessed the PCR reads via MiXCR. The table has roughly 30,000 clones, around 4% seen once. What was sequenced was blood. These receptor sequences come from a male donor with papillary thyroid cancer or a benign thyroid nodule (not recorded which). Some clones in this sample may be carry-over from other donors' samples. The CDR3 runs from the conserved cysteine through the conserved F or W. D genes are given only for firm matches. Some rows have no size entry. The others give once, few or many, or a class for an expanded clone.

>TRBJ2-2|NA|TRBV6-1|medium-sized
TGTGCCAGCAGGCCCAGTGGAAGCGGGGAGCTGTTTTTT
CASRPSGSGELFF
>TRBJ2-3|TRBD1|TRBV5-1|many
TGCGCCAGCAGCCCGAGCCGGGACAGGGTGACTACGCAGTATTTT
CASSPSRDRVTTQYF
>TRBJ2-1|TRBD1|TRBV9|few
TGTGCCAGCATCGTGGGACAGGAAGGTGAGCATTTCTTC
CASIVGQEGEHFF
>TRBJ2-5|NA|TRBV13|many
TGTGCCAGCAGCTTAGGGCAGAATCAAGAGACCCAGTACTTC
CASSLGQNQETQYF
>TRBJ1-2|NA|TRBV6-2/TRBV6-3|NA
TGTGCCAGCAGCCAACGACAGCAATCCAACTATGGCTACACCTTC
CASSQRQQSNYGYTF
>TRBJ2-1|NA|TRBV6-1|NA
TGTGCCAGCGGCGACAGGTACAATGAGCAGTTCTTC
CASGDRYNEQFF
>TRBJ1-3|NA|TRBV13|NA
TGTGCCAGCAGCGCGTCGTCAGGGGTCTCTGGAAACACCATATATTTT
CASSASSGVSGNTIYF
>TRBJ1-6|NA|TRBV10-1|few
TGCGCCAGCAGTGAGAACTTATGGGGGCTGAAGGGTTCACCCCTCCACTTT
CASSENLWGLKGSPLHF
>TRBJ1-2|NA|TRBV7-9|NA
TGTGCCAGCAGCACTTCAGGAGCTAACTATGGCTACACCTTC
CASSTSGANYGYTF
>TRBJ1-2|NA|TRBV6-1|few
TGTGCCAGCAGTGAAGGTTCGGGGGTCTATGGCTACACCTTC
CASSEGSGVYGYTF
>TRBJ1-2|NA|TRBV2|many
TGTGCCAGCGCCGACGGAGGCTACACCTTC
CASADGGYTF
>TRBJ2-6|NA|TRBV27|many
TGTGCCAGCAAGTTCTCGGTGTCGGGGGCCAACGTCCTGACTTTC
CASKFSVSGANVLTF
>TRBJ1-1|NA|TRBV6-1|few
TGTGCCAGCAGTGACAGCTTGAACACTGAAGCTTTCTTT
CASSDSLNTEAFF
>TRBJ2-3|TRBD1|TRBV9|many
TGTGCCAGCAGCCCGGGGACAGAAGATACGCAGTATTTT
CASSPGTEDTQYF
>TRBJ1-4|NA|TRBV12-3/TRBV12-4|many
TGTGCCAGCAGTGGGGGTGAAAAACTGTTTTTT
CASSGGEKLFF
>TRBJ2-7|NA|TRBV6-1|medium-sized
TGTGCCAGCAGTGGTGTCTATGGCGCGAACGAGCAGTACTTC
CASSGVYGANEQYF
>TRBJ1-5|NA|TRBV20-1|few
TGCAGTGCTGCCGCCGGGAATAGCAATCAGCCCCAGCATTTT
CSAAAGNSNQPQHF
>TRBJ2-2|TRBD2|TRBV12-3/TRBV12-4|NA
TGTGCCAGCAGTCATACTAGCGGGAGGACCCCGGACACCGGGGAGCTGTTTTTT
CASSHTSGRTPDTGELFF
>TRBJ1-1|NA|TRBV6-1|medium-sized
TGTGCCAGCAGTGAACGGGAAAACACTGAAGCTTTCTTT
CASSERENTEAFF
>TRBJ2-1|NA|TRBV3-2|many
TGTGCCAGCAGCTGCCACTCAGGGGGCTTTCGCCCAACAGGTGAGCAGTTCTTC
CASSCHSGGFRPTGEQFF
>TRBJ2-5|NA|TRBV6-1|NA
TGTGCCAGCAGTGAGTTGTGGGCCCCCGAGACCCAGTACTTC
CASSELWAPETQYF
>TRBJ2-1|TRBD2|TRBV6-1|medium-sized
TGTGCCAGCAGTAAGCCGGGGGGTGAGCAGTTCTTC
CASSKPGGEQFF
>TRBJ1-3|TRBD1|TRBV6-1|few
TGTGCCAGCAGTGACCAGACAGGGTCATCTGGAAACACCATATATTTT
CASSDQTGSSGNTIYF
>TRBJ1-2|NA|TRBV28|few
TGTGCCAGCATTTTCGGTGGAGAGGGCTACACCTTC
CASIFGGEGYTF
>TRBJ2-1|NA|TRBV20-1|many
TGCAGTGCTCCACTAGTGGGAGGAGACAATGAGCAGTTCTTC
CSAPLVGGDNEQFF
>TRBJ2-7|TRBD1|TRBV20-1|NA
TGCAGTGCTAGAGATCTCGGACAGGGTATTCTCCACGAGCAGTACTTC
CSARDLGQGILHEQYF
>TRBJ2-2|NA|TRBV24-1|many
TGTGCCACCAGTGAGGCGGGAAAGGCCGGGGAGCTGTTTTTT
CATSEAGKAGELFF
>TRBJ2-3|TRBD1|TRBV12-3/TRBV12-4|many
TGTGCCAGCACTATGTCAGGGGGTTGGGCCGTAAATACGCAGTATTTT
CASTMSGGWAVNTQYF